The clone carrying this T cell receptor beta chain was seen just once. The antigen is not known. A multiplex PCR was run with 60 Vbeta primers and 13 Jbeta primers. Using immunoSEQ multiplex PCR, the repertoire was profiled, and TCRdb retains in-frame clones only, with some absent. The sample shows 210,000 or so clones, approximately 90% of them seen only once. This sample was included in a study of cytomegalovirus exposure and HLA in healthy donors. Overall study: Earlier results showed 117 million unique TCR beta sequences derived from roughly 180 million T cells. Study results and limitations: While the bulk of TCR sequences proved rare, some public TCRs turned up in many donors. Among TCR beta chains of equal frequency, HLA-associated ones were more clonally expanded in a later analysis. A few CMV-associated chains proved CMV antigen-specific in vitro.

CDR1 and CDR2 (germline): MNHNY, SVGAGI (reference sequence). The J segment lost 6 bases and the V segment lost 6 bases, leaving 12 bases of the junction unmatched. The CDR3 is 15 amino acids. V is TRBV6-6 and J is TRBJ2-7; 9 nucleotides match TRBD1. Specimen: PBMCs. This TCR was sampled from a young woman in good health and CMV-seronegative. CDR3 sequence: CASRRDGQGKAEQYF. In DNA, the CDR3 is TGTGCCAGCAGACGGGATGGACAGGGGAAGGCCGAGCAGTACTTC.